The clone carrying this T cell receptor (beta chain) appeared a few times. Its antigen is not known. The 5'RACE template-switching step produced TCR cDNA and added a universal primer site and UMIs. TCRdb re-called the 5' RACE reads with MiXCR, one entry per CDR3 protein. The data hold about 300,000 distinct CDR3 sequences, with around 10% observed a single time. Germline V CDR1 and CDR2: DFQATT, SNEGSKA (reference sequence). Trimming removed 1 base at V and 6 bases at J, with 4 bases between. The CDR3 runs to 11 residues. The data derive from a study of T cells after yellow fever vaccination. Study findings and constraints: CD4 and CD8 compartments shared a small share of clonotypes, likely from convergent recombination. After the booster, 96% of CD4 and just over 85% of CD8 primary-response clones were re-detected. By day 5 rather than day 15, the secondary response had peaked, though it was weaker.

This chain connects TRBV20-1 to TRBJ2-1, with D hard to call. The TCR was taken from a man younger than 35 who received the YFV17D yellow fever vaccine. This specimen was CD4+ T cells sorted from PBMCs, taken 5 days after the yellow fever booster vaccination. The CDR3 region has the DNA TGCAGTGCTAGAGTGAGCAATGAGCAGTTCTTC. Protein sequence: CSARVSNEQFF.